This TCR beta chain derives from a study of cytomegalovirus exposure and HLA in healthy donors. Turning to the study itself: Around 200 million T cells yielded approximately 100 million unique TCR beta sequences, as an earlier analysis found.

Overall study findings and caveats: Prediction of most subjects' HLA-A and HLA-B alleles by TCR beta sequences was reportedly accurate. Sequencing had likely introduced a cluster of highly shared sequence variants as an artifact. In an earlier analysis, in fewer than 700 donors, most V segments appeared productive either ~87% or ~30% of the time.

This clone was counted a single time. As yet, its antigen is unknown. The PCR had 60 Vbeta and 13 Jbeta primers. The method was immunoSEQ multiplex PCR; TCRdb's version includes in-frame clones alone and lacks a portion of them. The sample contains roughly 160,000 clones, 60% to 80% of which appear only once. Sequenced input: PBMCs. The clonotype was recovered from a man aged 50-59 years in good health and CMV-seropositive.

The CDR3 loop is CASSPDRRTAGGSPLHF. The CDR3 nucleotides read TGCGCCAGCAGCCCAGATAGAAGGACAGCGGGGGGCTCACCCCTCCACTTT. The V call is TRBV4-1, the J call TRBJ1-6; tentatively, D is TRBD1 (6 bases). The germline V gene has CDR1 MGHRA and CDR2 YSYEKL. This CDR3 is 17 amino acids long. The germline V and J ends were trimmed by 4 bases and 10 bases, with 23 bases remaining between them.